This TCR beta chain was sequenced for a study of T cells after yellow fever vaccination. This clonotype was detected a few times. Template switching with 5'RACE generated the TCR cDNA and added a universal primer site and UMIs. One entry per CDR3 protein, called by TCRdb with MiXCR from the 5' RACE reads. The sample has 300,000 or so distinct CDR3 sequences, roughly 8.7% seen once. The CDR3 sequence is 15 residues long. Germline V CDR1 and CDR2: MNHNS, SASEGT. The trim removed 6 bases at V and 2 bases at J, leaving 6 bases unmatched. The TCR was taken from a man aged 18 to 35 who received the YFV17D yellow fever vaccine. Sequenced material: CD4+ T cells sorted from PBMCs, taken 5 days after the yellow fever booster vaccination. The chain recombines TRBV6-1 with TRBJ2-3, with 9 bases identical to TRBD2. CDR3 bases: TGTGCCAGCAGCCGAGCGGGGGGAATCACAGATACGCAGTATTTT. Protein sequence: CASSRAGGITDTQYF.